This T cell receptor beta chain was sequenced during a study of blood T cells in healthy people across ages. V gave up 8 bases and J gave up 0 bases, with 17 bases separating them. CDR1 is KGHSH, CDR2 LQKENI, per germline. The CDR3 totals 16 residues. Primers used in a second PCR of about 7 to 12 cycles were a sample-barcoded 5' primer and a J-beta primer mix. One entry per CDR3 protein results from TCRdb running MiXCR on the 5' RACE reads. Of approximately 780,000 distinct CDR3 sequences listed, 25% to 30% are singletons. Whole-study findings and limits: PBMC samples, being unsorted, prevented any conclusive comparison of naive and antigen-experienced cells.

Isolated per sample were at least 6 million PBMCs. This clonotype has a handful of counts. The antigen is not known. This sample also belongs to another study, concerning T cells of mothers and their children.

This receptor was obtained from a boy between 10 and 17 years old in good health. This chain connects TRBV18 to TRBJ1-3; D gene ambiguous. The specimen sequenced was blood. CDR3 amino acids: CASLEGGSISGNTIYF. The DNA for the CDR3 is TGTGCCAGCCTCGAGGGAGGTTCGATCTCTGGAAACACCATATATTTT.